The source of this T cell receptor (beta chain) is a study of T-cell reconstitution after alpha-beta-depleted transplantation in children. General study findings and limits: At the one-year point after transplant, T-cell counts and TCRbeta diversity were found to come mostly from T cells that had been newly produced. Day-60 TCRbeta diversity that was high in some patients was derived from surviving recipient T cells and thymic progenitors.

CDR1 LGHDT and CDR2 YNNKEL come from the germline V gene (reference sequence). V dropped 1 base and J dropped 6 bases, with 11 bases sitting between them. The CDR3 sequence is 14 residues long. This clonotype was detected ten times or more. Antigen: not known. A TCRbeta library incorporating unique molecular identifiers was prepared. MiXCR was run by TCRdb on the PCR reads, yielding one entry per CDR3 protein. The profile shows hundreds of thousands of distinct CDR3 sequences, 10% to 13% of them singletons. This clonotype was obtained from a child aged 2 to 10 with inherited bone marrow failure, due to receive a stem cell transplant. The sequenced sample was PBMCs, obtained before TCRalphabeta/CD19-depleted stem cell transplant. This chain uses TRBV3-1 with TRBJ2-3; perhaps TRBD1 as D (6 bases). The CDR3 is CASSQAGDGDTQYF. In nucleotides, the CDR3 is TGTGCCAGCAGCCAAGCAGGGGACGGGGATACGCAGTATTTT.